The present entry profiles one T cell receptor beta chain with its context. These data originate in a study of blood T cell repertoires in COVID-19. Study background: The study drew acute and convalescent COVID-19 samples from the United States, Italy and Spain. PBMCs, B-cell-depleted T cells, or T cells were the source of the cDNA or gDNA that made up the material.

Looked up from germline, CDR1 is MNHEY and CDR2 is SVGEGT. Trimming removed 2 bases at V and 2 bases at J, with 16 bases between. This CDR3 comprises 17 residues. As processed by the authors: How many nucleated cells were present was estimated from reference gene primer amplification. This table comes from immunoSEQ multiplex PCR, and its TCRdb copy is limited to in-frame clones, with some not included. V, J and clone size reflect that table, while D and trimming were determined from the DNA. This repertoire shows just under 150,000 clones, about 88% found once; its top ten account for 2.6%. The clonotype was recovered from a human donor with acute or convalescent COVID-19. The donor label of this sample is uncertain. The rearrangement links TRBV6-2 or TRBV6-3 to TRBJ1-5; possible D gene TRBD1, 5 bases. The sample comprised peripheral blood. The chain's CDR3 is CASSYIGAVRGNQPQHF. CDR3 nucleotide sequence: TGTGCCAGCAGTTACATAGGGGCGGTACGTGGCAATCAGCCCCAGCATTTT.